Sequencing of this T cell receptor (beta chain) was carried out in a study of cytomegalovirus exposure and HLA in healthy donors (TCRdb year 2017). Study-level background: In an earlier analysis of roughly 500 of the donors, about 270 Gb of sequence data and some 120 million unique TCR beta sequences from approximately 180 million T cells were reported. Approximately 300 gigabases of sequencing data and around 80 million unique TCR sequences made up an early release that covered fewer than 650 HLA-typed donors. The T cell repertoires of 700 or so subjects were profiled by immunosequencing and related to cytomegalovirus serostatus. Rather than drawing on any new phenotypic data, the later analysis identified candidate immune exposures from TCR beta sequences and the way those sequences occurred across donors. Typing coverage differed by locus: A, B, C, DRB1 and DQB1 were typed in roughly 620-630 donors, DQA1 in 500 to 550, DPA1 in over 600, and DPB1 in 450 to 490. HLA typing covered class I and class II loci at four-digit resolution. The study aimed to test whether signatures of past pathogen exposure could be identified by cataloging public T cell receptors. A handful of DR-DQ haplotypes were handled as single units for association and clustering because linkage in the cohort was strong. High-throughput TCR immunosequencing, statistical association of individual TCRs with disease status, and machine learning were combined to predict cytomegalovirus infection status. To study patterns of TCR occurrence, a later analysis re-analyzed previously published TCR beta repertoires from 666 donors and added high-resolution HLA genotyping. Of the roughly 400 genotyped donors, 65% to 90% were placed in the genetic ancestry cluster associated with self-reported Caucasian donors. A later genetic analysis took genome-wide SNP genotypes for 398 of the 666 donors and used that subset as a discovery cohort. In addition to the first cohort of roughly 700 subjects, a separate validation cohort of 100 to 150 different subjects was used. To decide whether each TCR beta V gene segment behaved as functional or pseudogenic, an earlier analysis of some 570 of the donors relied on high-throughput TCR beta sequencing. Every repertoire in the discovery cohort had been generated on one and the same sequencing platform. Alongside the repertoire data, information on donor age, sex, ethnicity and CMV serostatus was compiled. On average, roughly 250,000 unique TCR beta nucleotide sequences were sequenced per donor among fewer than 500 genotyped donors of the cohort, with approximately 18% of those sequences being non-productive.

Points the paper makes about the study in general: In a later genetic analysis, a missense DCLRE1C variant was associated with V-gene and J-gene trimming of TCR beta chains, and the association was replicated in an independent cohort. Fewer than 20 rarely observed V segments, including chromosome 9 orphons, were excluded from the earlier analysis of 550 to 700 of the donors because counts were too low. The classifier was reported to diagnose cytomegalovirus status with high specificity and sensitivity in both the original cohort and the validation cohort. A further reported finding was that TCR beta sequences accurately predicted the HLA-A and HLA-B alleles for most subjects in the first cohort. Specific HLA alleles were associated with over 15,000 TCR beta sequences at a false discovery rate of 0.05 in a later analysis. A later analysis found that most CMV-associated TCR beta chains appeared HLA-restricted, with HLA associations seemingly driven largely by CMV exposure. In this cohort, only TCR beta chains were sequenced, and detectable features were limited by the absence of alpha or paired-chain data. According to a later genetic analysis, donors in an Asian-associated ancestry cluster had fewer N-insertions in productive TCRs than the approximately 630-donor mean. Because the 87-base-pair reads could not distinguish some IMGT-functional V segments, including TRBV6-2 and TRBV6-3, those segments were excluded. In a later analysis, HLA-associated TCR beta chains showed more clonal expansion and lower generation probabilities than non-associated chains that were equally common. The sequencing pipeline was judged likely to have produced a cluster of highly shared sequence variants as a technical artifact. Most TCR sequences were seen in very few donors, while some public TCRs were found in many individuals. Broadly in line with IMGT annotations, most TCR beta V segments showed up in productive rearrangements about 87% or about 30% of the time in an earlier analysis of 587 of the donors. Assigning TCR associations to individual alleles was difficult when HLA alleles, especially DR and DQ, strongly co-occurred. In a later analysis, the rate of TCR association differed among HLA loci, with DRB1 alleles having the most associated TCRs and HLA-C alleles having the fewest. Linkage disequilibrium might explain the correlated functional status among segregating V segments, but an unknown experimental factor could not be excluded. A total of about 180 TCR beta chains were listed by the study as associated with cytomegalovirus. Because HLA typing was missing for some donors at each locus, association tests included only the typed subset. A later analysis reported that several top co-occurrence clusters appeared linked to parvovirus B19, influenza, CMV and Epstein-Barr virus. In vitro tests confirmed that a few of the cytomegalovirus-associated TCR beta chains recognize cytomegalovirus antigens. Sequencing depth was assumed to be roughly uniform across donors in the presence/absence analyses, though that assumption may not hold. Immune exposure information for the cohort was limited to CMV serostatus. The authors suggested that the approach could potentially be generalized to other disease states and immunological phenotypes.

The cohort was made up of roughly 670 healthy bone marrow donors. At the time of sampling, all cohort members were nominally healthy, though unrecorded immune exposures were likely present. The donor tested CMV seronegative and was one of the 352 seronegative cohort members. A peripheral blood sample was provided by each donor, and peripheral blood mononuclear cells were used for TCR beta sequencing. Genomic DNA was extracted from the blood cell samples with the Qiagen DNeasy Blood Extraction Kit. A word on this clone: Its specific antigen is unknown. The sample holds no much larger clone one base away, and base qualities are not on file.

Library construction relied on the immunoSEQ multiplex PCR assay. A mixture of 60 forward primers for TCR Vbeta segments and 13 reverse primers for TCR Jbeta segments was used in the multiplex PCR. A multiplex PCR assay on genomic DNA amplified the CDR3 region of rearranged TCR beta genes. The Illumina HiSeq System was used to sequence the amplified TCR beta libraries as 87-base-pair reads. From the authors' description of their analysis: Across the roughly 600 repertoires, a later analysis counted around 80 million unique TCR beta chains, roughly 11 million of which were shared by at least two donors. Raw reads were error-corrected and collapsed into unique sequences with a nearest-neighbor algorithm that merged closely related sequences to remove PCR and sequencing errors. Alignment of CDR3 sequences to IMGT reference sequences was used to assign V, D and J gene segments. For a sequence to be retained, a match of at least six nucleotides was required to both a V gene segment and a J gene segment. A rearrangement counted as productive if the CDR3 had no stop codons and remained in frame with V and J, and every other rearrangement counted as non-productive. CDR3 was defined by IMGT convention, running from the second conserved V-encoded cysteine to the conserved J-encoded phenylalanine. The earlier analysis of fewer than 700 of the donors excluded sequences that lacked an unambiguous match to a single V gene segment. An earlier analysis of several hundred of the donors called V segments functional above 56.7% productive rearrangements and segregating when the between-donor standard deviation exceeded 5%. A statistical classification framework was built to diagnose cytomegalovirus status from the catalog of TCR beta chain sequences. A later analysis assigned V and J genes by comparing TCR nucleotide sequences with IMGT/GENE-DB human TR gene sequences. In a later analysis, CDR3 sequences and most-parsimonious VDJ recombination scenarios were assigned using the TCRdist pipeline. In a later analysis, each TCR beta chain was defined by its CDR3 amino acid sequence together with its V-gene family, and reads lacking a unique V-gene family were excluded. To address suspected cross-contamination and a sequencing artifact, a later analysis removed a few hundred highly shared, low-generation-probability nucleotide sequences. A later analysis calculated a clonal expansion index for each public chain from normalized within-repertoire ranks of inferred template counts. In a later analysis, generation probabilities were computed with a VDJ recombination model fitted to out-of-frame rearrangements, and the resulting probabilities were checked against IGoR. A later analysis scored TCR-TCR, TCR-HLA and TCR-CMV co-occurrence with hypergeometric tests, applying a repertoire-size bias correction to TCR pairs. A later analysis estimated false discovery rates by permuting HLA or CMV assignments 20 times. In a later analysis, co-occurring TCRs were grouped with DBSCAN, and TCRdist sequence similarity was added when clustering was performed within HLA-allele-positive subsets. For co-occurrence clustering, repertoires with fewer than 30,000 or more than 120,000 public chains were excluded, along with about five repertoires with anomalous nucleotide sharing. The source is immuneACCESS, and TCRdb retained only in-frame sequences with V and J called. Part of the clones is not carried over; for the studies checked, unresolved V genes explain less than half of this, and the remainder is unexplained. V, J and clone size were drawn from that table, and D and trimming were deduced from the DNA. In this sample the table shows around 93,000 clones, over 75% of which occur a single time. The ten largest account for about 4% of the sample.

V is pared back by 0 bases and J by 3 bases, with 16 bases lying between the germline termini. The CDR3 holds 17 amino acids from the cysteine to the phenylalanine. Of all the DNA, just the CDR3 is kept, 51 bases in frame from base 1. CDR1 LGHNA and CDR2 YSLEER were looked up in the germline V gene. The TCR comes from a man between 45 and 60 years old in good health and CMV-seronegative. What was sequenced was PBMCs. The rearrangement combines TRBV4-3 with TRBJ2-3; matching of 6 bases hints at TRBD2 as the D gene. The DNA sequence is TGCGCCAGCAGCCAAGATCTTAGCGGCGGGGTTACAGATACGCAGTATTTT. Its translation is CASSQDLSGGVTDTQYF.